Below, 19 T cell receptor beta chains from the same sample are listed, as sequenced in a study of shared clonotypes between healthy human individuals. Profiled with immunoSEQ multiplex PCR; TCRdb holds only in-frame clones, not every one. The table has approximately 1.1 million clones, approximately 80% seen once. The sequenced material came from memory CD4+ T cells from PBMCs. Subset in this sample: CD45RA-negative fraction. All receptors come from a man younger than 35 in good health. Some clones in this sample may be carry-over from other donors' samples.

The CDR3 nucleotides are TGTGCCAGCAGCTTGGGGGCGGGGAGGACTGAAGCTTTCTTT. This encodes CASSLGAGRTEAFF. This chain uses TRBV5-5 with TRBJ1-1; no reliable D call. V was pared by 0 bases and J by 5 bases, with 11 bases between. CDR3 length: 14 residues. Germline V gene lookup returns CDR1 SGHKS and CDR2 YYEKEE (reference sequence).

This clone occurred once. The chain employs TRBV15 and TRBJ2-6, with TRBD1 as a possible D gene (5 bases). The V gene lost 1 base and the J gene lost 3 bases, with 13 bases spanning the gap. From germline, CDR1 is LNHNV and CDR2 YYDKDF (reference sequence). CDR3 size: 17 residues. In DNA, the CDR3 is TGTGCCACCAGCAGAGCCCCGCCCAGGGATGGGGCCAACGTCCTGACTTTC. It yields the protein CATSRAPPRDGANVLTF.

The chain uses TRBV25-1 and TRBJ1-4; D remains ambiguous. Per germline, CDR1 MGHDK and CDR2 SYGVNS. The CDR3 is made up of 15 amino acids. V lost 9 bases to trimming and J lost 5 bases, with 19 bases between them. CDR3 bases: TGTGCCAGTCGATTTGCGGCCGGCCGAAATGAAAAACTGTTTTTT. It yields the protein CASRFAAGRNEKLFF. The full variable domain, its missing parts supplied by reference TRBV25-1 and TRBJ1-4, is EADIYQTPRYLVIGTGKKITLECSQTMGHDKMYWYQQDPGMELHLIHYSYGVNSTEKGDLSSESTVSRIRTEHFPLTLESARPSHTSQYLCASRFAAGRNEKLFFGSGTQLSVL.

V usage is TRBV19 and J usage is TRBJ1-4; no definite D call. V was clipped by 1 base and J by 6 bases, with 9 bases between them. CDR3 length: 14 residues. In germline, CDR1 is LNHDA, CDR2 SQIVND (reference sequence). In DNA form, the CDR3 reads TGTGCCAGTAGTATAGCGGCCAGCTATGAAAAACTGTTTTTT. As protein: CASSIAASYEKLFF.

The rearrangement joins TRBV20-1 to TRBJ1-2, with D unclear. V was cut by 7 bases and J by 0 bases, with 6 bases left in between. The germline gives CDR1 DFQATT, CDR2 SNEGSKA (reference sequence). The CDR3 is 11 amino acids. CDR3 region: CSGWSNYGYTF. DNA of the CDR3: TGCAGTGGGTGGTCTAACTATGGCTACACCTTC.

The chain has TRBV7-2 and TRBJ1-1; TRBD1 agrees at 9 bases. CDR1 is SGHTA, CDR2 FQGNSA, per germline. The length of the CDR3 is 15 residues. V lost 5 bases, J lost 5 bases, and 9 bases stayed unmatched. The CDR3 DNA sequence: TGTGCCAGCAGCACCAAACAGGGGGCGTGGACTGAAGCTTTCTTT. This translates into CASSTKQGAWTEAFF.

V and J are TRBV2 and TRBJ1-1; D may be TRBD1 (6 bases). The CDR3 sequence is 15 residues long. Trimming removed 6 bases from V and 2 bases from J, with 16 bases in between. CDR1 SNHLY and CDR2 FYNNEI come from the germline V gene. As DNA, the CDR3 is TGTGCCAGCAGCCCCACCTGGGGGCCCAACACTGAAGCTTTCTTT. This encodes CASSPTWGPNTEAFF.

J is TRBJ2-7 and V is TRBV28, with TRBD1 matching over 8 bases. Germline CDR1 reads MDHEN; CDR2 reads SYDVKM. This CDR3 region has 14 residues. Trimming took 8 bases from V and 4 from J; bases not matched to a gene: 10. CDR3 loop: CASRPGQGRYEQYF. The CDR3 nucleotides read TGTGCCAGCCGACCCGGACAGGGTAGGTACGAGCAGTACTTC.

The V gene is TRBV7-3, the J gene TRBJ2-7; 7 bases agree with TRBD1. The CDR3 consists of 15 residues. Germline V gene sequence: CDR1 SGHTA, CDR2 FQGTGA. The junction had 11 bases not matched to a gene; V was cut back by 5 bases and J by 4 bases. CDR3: CASSNPGQKSYEQYF. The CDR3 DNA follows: TGTGCCAGCAGCAATCCGGGACAGAAGTCTTACGAGCAGTACTTC.

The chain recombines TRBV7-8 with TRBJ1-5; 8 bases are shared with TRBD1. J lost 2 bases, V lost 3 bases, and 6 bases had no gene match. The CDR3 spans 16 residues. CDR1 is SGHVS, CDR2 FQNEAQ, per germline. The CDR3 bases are TGTGCCAGCAGCTTTGCCAGGGGGCCCGGCAATCAGCCCCAGCATTTT. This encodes CASSFARGPGNQPQHF.

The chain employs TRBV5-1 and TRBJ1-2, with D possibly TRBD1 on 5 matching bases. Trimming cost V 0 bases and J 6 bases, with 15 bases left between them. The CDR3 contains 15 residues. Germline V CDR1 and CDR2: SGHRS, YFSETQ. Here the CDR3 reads CASSLDPGKSHGYTF. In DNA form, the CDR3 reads TGCGCCAGCAGCTTGGACCCAGGGAAATCTCATGGCTACACCTTC.

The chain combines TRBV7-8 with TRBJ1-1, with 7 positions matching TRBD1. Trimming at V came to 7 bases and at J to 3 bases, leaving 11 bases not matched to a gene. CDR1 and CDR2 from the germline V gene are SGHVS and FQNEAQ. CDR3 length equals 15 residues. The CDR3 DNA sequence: TGTGCCAGCATCCAGGGAAGGGGGCAGGACACTGAAGCTTTCTTT. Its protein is CASIQGRGQDTEAFF.

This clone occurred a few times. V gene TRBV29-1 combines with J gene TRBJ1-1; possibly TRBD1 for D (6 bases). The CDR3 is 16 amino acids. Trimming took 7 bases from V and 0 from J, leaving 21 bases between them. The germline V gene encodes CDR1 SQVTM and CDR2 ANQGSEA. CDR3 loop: CSATLTGNGVNTEAFF. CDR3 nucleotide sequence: TGCAGCGCTACTTTAACAGGGAATGGGGTGAACACTGAAGCTTTCTTT.

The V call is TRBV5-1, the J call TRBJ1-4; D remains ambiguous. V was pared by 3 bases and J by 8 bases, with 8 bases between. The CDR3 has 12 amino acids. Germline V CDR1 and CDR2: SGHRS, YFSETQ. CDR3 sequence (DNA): TGCGCCAGCAGCTGGGAAGGGGAAAAACTGTTTTTT. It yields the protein CASSWEGEKLFF. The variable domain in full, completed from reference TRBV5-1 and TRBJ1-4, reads KAGVTQTPRYLIKTRGQQVTLSCSPISGHRSVSWYQQTPGQGLQFLFEYFSETQRNKGNFPGRFSGRQFSNSRSEMNVSTLELGDSALYLCASSWEGEKLFFGSGTQLSVL.

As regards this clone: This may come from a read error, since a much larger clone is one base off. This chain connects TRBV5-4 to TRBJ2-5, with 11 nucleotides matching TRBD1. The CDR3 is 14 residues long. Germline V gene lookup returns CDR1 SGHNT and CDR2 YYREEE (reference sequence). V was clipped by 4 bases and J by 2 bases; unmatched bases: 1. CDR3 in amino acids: CASSRDRGQETQYF. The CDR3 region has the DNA TGTGCCAGCAGCCGGGACAGGGGGCAAGAGACCCAGTACTTC.

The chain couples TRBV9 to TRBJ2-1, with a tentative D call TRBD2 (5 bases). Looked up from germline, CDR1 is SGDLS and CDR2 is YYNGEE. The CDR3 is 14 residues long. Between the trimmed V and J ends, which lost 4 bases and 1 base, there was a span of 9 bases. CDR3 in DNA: TGTGCCAGCAGCCTACGGGATTCCTACAATGAGCAGTTCTTC. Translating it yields CASSLRDSYNEQFF.

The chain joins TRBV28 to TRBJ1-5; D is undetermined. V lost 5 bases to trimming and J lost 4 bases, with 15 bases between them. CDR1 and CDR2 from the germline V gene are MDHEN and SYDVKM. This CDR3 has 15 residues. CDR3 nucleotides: TGTGCCAGCAGTATACATTCAGGTGCTAATCAGCCCCAGCATTTT. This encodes CASSIHSGANQPQHF.

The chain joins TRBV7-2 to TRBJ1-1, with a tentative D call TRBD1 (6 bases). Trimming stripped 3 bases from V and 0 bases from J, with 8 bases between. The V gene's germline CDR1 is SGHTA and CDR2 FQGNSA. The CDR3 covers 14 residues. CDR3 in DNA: TGTGCCAGCAGCTTCACAGGGATGAACACTGAAGCTTTCTTT. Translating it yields CASSFTGMNTEAFF. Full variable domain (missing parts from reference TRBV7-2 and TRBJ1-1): GAGVSQSPSNKVTEKGKDVELRCDPISGHTALYWYRQSLGQGLEFLIYFQGNSAPDKSGLPSDRFSAERTGGSVSTLTIQRTQQEDSAVYLCASSFTGMNTEAFFGQGTRLTVV.

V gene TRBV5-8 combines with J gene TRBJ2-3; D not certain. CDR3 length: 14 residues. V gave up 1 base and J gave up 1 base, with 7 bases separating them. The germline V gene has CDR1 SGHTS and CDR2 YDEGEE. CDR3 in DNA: TGTGCCAGCAGCTTGATGGTTCGCACAGATACGCAGTATTTT. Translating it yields CASSLMVRTDTQYF.